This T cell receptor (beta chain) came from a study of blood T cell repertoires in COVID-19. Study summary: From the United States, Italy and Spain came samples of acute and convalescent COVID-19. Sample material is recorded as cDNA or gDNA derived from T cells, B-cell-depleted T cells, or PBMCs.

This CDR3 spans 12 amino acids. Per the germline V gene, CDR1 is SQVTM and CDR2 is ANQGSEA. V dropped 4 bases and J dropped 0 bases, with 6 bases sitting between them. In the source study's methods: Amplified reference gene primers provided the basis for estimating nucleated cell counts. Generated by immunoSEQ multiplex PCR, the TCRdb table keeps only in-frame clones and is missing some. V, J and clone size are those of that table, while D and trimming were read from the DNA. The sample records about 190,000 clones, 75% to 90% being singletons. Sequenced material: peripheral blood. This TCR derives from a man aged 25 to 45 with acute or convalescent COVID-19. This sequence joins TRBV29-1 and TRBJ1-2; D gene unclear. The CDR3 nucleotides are TGCAGCGTTGGAGGAACTAACTATGGCTACACCTTC. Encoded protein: CSVGGTNYGYTF.